This T cell receptor beta chain was identified during a study of T cells in Graves' hyperthyroidism and ophthalmopathy. This clonotype showed up many times. Germline V gene lookup returns CDR1 MGHRA and CDR2 YSYEKL. The CDR3 contains 16 residues. After removal of 1 base from V and 3 bases from J, the junction contained 7 bases not matched to a gene. Regions amplified from RNA transcripts were the TCR beta CDR3 regions. Initially, a first-round RT-PCR of the TCR CDR3 employed the HTBI primer set. MiXCR, run by TCRdb on the multiplex PCR reads, gives a single entry per CDR3 protein. This sample yields a few hundred thousand distinct CDR3 sequences, of which around 15% are seen a single time; less than 3.5% belongs to the top ten.

Sample: blood. V gene TRBV4-1 combines with J gene TRBJ2-7; 9 bases fit TRBD2. This receptor was taken from a woman aged 40 to 50 with Graves' ophthalmopathy. CDR3 sequence reads: CASSQATSGRFYEQYF. The CDR3, as DNA: TGCGCCAGCAGCCAAGCGACTAGCGGTCGTTTCTACGAGCAGTACTTC.